The 31 T cell receptor beta chains listed next were all sequenced from one sample in a study of identical twins. TCRdb re-called the 5' RACE reads through MiXCR, storing one row per CDR3 protein. Of about 520,000 distinct CDR3 sequences listed, less than 25% are singletons. This sample was shared with a second study, whose subject was T cells expressing NK-cell markers.

The specimen sequenced was CD4+ T cells sorted from blood. Source of these receptors: a woman under 30 in good health.

This clonotype has a handful of counts. This chain connects TRBV20-1 to TRBJ2-4; D remains ambiguous. The V gene's germline CDR1 is DFQATT and CDR2 SNEGSKA (reference sequence). This CDR3 is built from 13 residues. CDR3: CSTDGLAKNIQYF. DNA for the CDR3: TGCAGCACGGACGGATTAGCCAAAAACATTCAGTACTTC.

In this sample, this clonotype turned up a few times. The chain employs TRBV6-5 and TRBJ1-1; D call uncertain. This CDR3 is 15 amino acids long. Per the germline V gene, CDR1 is MNHEY and CDR2 is SVGAGI. V was clipped by 1 base and J by 5 bases, with 14 bases between them. In nucleotides, the CDR3 is TGTGCCAGCAGTTACTTTTGGGAGGGAGGAACTGAAGCTTTCTTT. It encodes CASSYFWEGGTEAFF.

This clonotype was counted only a few times. The V gene is TRBV9, the J gene TRBJ1-3; D gene ambiguous. Germline lookup yields CDR1 SGDLS and CDR2 YYNGEE. The CDR3 contains 15 residues. V was cut by 3 bases and J by 0 bases, with 10 bases left in between. The CDR3 DNA sequence: TGTGCCAGCAGCGCGGGCCCTTACTCTGGAAACACCATATATTTT. Protein: CASSAGPYSGNTIYF.

At least ten counts were recorded for this clonotype. The chain has TRBV7-2 and TRBJ1-2; TRBD1 matches 7 bases. After removal of 5 bases from V and 0 bases from J, the junction contained 9 bases not matched to a gene. The germline CDR1 and CDR2 sequences are SGHTA and FQGNSA. The CDR3 runs 16 residues. The CDR3 here is CASSPSTGQSNYGYTF. DNA of the CDR3: TGTGCCAGCAGCCCGTCGACAGGGCAATCTAACTATGGCTACACCTTC.

Ten or more counts support this clonotype. This chain uses TRBV5-1 with TRBJ2-1; D tentatively fits TRBD1 or TRBD2 (5 bases each). The CDR3 loop spans 13 amino acids. Trimming removed 3 bases at V and 3 bases at J, with 7 bases between. Germline loops: CDR1 SGHRS, CDR2 YFSETQ. CDR3 in DNA: TGCGCCAGCAGCTGGGACGTCTACAATGAGCAGTTCTTC. Amino acid sequence: CASSWDVYNEQFF. The entire variable domain, with the rest obtained from reference TRBV5-1 and TRBJ2-1, is as follows: KAGVTQTPRYLIKTRGQQVTLSCSPISGHRSVSWYQQTPGQGLQFLFEYFSETQRNKGNFPGRFSGRQFSNSRSEMNVSTLELGDSALYLCASSWDVYNEQFFGPGTRLTVL.

V gene TRBV5-1 combines with J gene TRBJ2-7, with 7 bases matching TRBD1. This CDR3 comprises 16 residues. Germline CDR1 is SGHRS and CDR2 is YFSETQ. Trimming cost V 2 bases and J 4 bases; bases outside gene matches: 12. CDR3 region: CASSFLLFRGNYEQYF. The CDR3 DNA follows: TGCGCCAGCAGCTTCCTGTTGTTCAGGGGGAATTACGAGCAGTACTTC.

Points on this clonotype: As the CDR3 is not closed by the conserved phenylalanine or tryptophan, this likely results from a read error. The rearrangement links TRBV20-1 to TRBJ2-5; D gene ambiguous. The CDR3 has 12 residues. Trimming left V 0 bases short and J 4 bases short, with 6 bases between. From germline, CDR1 is DFQATT and CDR2 SNEGSKA (reference sequence). The CDR3 region has the DNA TGCAGTGCTAGAGATAGTGTAGAGACCCAGTACCTC. As protein: CSARDSVETQYL.

V and J are TRBV21-1 and TRBJ2-1; the table's D gene call, TRBD2, was not cross checked with the DNA. TRBV21-1 is shown as a pseudogene. CDR3 length equals 16 residues. CDR3 residues: CASSKGTSGGDNEQFF. CDR3 in DNA: TGTGCCAGCAGCAAAGGGACTAGCGGGGGTGACAATGAGCAGTTCTTC.

This rearrangement joins TRBV4-3 to TRBJ1-2; D unresolved. Trimming removed 2 bases from V and 1 base from J, with 8 bases in between. Germline CDR1 and CDR2: LGHNA and YSLEER. This CDR3 has 14 residues. CDR3 sequence: CASSQRRDNYGYTF. DNA of the CDR3: TGCGCCAGCAGCCAACGGCGGGATAACTATGGCTACACCTTC.

This clonotype was picked up many times. V gene TRBV5-1 combines with J gene TRBJ2-7; D is ambiguous. The length of the CDR3 is 14 residues. Trimming pared 1 base from V and 0 bases from J, leaving 8 bases between. The germline gives CDR1 SGHRS, CDR2 YFSETQ. The CDR3 here is CASSLTGSSYEQYF. For the CDR3, the DNA is TGCGCCAGCAGCTTGACGGGCAGCTCCTACGAGCAGTACTTC.

This clonotype was observed many times. V is TRBV12-3 or TRBV12-4 and J is TRBJ2-3; D may correspond to TRBD1 or TRBD2 (6 bases each). The V end lost 3 bases, the J end lost 1 base, and 11 bases lay between the germline ends. This CDR3 is built from 15 residues. The DNA of the CDR3 is TGTGCCAGCAGTTTTTCCCGGGGGCGCACAGATACGCAGTATTTT. This gives the protein CASSFSRGRTDTQYF.

This clonotype has just a few counts. V gene TRBV29-1 combines with J gene TRBJ2-3, with 9 bases lining up with TRBD1. This CDR3 is 15 amino acids long. Germline CDR1 SQVTM, CDR2 ANQGSEA. With V trimmed by 6 bases and J by 4 bases, 11 bases remained unmatched. The CDR3 nucleotides are TGCAGCGTGATGGTACAGGGGGCAGGGGCAGATACGCAGTATTTT. This encodes CSVMVQGAGADTQYF.

The V call is TRBV12-3 or TRBV12-4, the J call TRBJ2-7; D possibly corresponds to TRBD2 (6 bases). V lost 6 bases and J 6 bases, leaving 24 bases between the germline ends. CDR3 length: 16 residues. In DNA form, the CDR3 reads TGTGCCAGCAGCCCCAATCTCGCTAGCGTTCCCCTCGAGCAGTACTTC. This sequence encodes CASSPNLASVPLEQYF.

The V call is TRBV20-1, the J call TRBJ2-3, with D tentatively TRBD2 (5 bases). Trimming cost V 8 bases and J 0 bases, with 9 bases left between them. The CDR3 totals 12 residues. The germline gives CDR1 DFQATT, CDR2 SNEGSKA (reference sequence). CDR3 amino acids: CSLRLSTDTQYF. The DNA for the CDR3 is TGCAGTTTAAGACTAAGCACAGATACGCAGTATTTT.

This chain uses TRBV3-1 with TRBJ2-3, with D hard to call. This CDR3 has 15 amino acids. The ends were cut back, 4 bases at V and 3 bases at J, with 14 bases in the middle. Germline loops: CDR1 LGHDT, CDR2 YNNKEL (reference sequence). CDR3 coding DNA: TGTGCCAGCAGCCTACATGGGGTGATTACAGATACGCAGTATTTT. It yields the protein CASSLHGVITDTQYF.

This clonotype showed up just a few times. This rearrangement joins TRBV5-1 to TRBJ1-4; maybe TRBD1 (5 bases). Germline CDR1 reads SGHRS; CDR2 reads YFSETQ. The CDR3 consists of 14 residues. Between the trimmed V and J ends, which lost 1 base and 4 bases, there was a span of 8 bases. The CDR3 DNA reads TGCGCCAGCAGCTTGAGTGGGGGTAATGAAAAACTGTTTTTT. Its protein is CASSLSGGNEKLFF.

This clonotype was found a few times. The V call is TRBV15, the J call TRBJ2-2; 7 bases match TRBD1. J was trimmed by 4 bases and V by 1 base; bases with no gene match: 9. Germline V gene data show CDR1 as LNHNV and CDR2 as YYDKDF (reference sequence). The CDR3 contains 17 residues. The CDR3 region has the DNA TGTGCCACCAGCAGAGGGCAAGGGGGCCATGGCACCGGGGAGCTGTTTTTT. This codes for CATSRGQGGHGTGELFF.

This chain links TRBV7-2 with TRBJ2-3; 9 bases line up with TRBD2. The CDR3 length is 16 residues. CDR1 is SGHTA and CDR2 is FQGNSA in the germline V gene. V shed 1 base and J 2 bases; nucleotides not matched to a gene: 4. In nucleotides, the CDR3 is TGTGCCAGCAGCTTAGTGTCTAGCGGGGCCACAGATACGCAGTATTTT. Protein product: CASSLVSSGATDTQYF.

Only a few counts were recorded for this clonotype. The gene calls are TRBV20-1 and TRBJ2-7; possible D gene TRBD1, 5 bases. This CDR3 is built from 12 residues. Germline V lookup: CDR1 DFQATT, CDR2 SNEGSKA (reference sequence). Trimming left V 5 bases short and J 7 bases short, with 15 bases between. The CDR3 protein is CSALGRVGEQYF. Written as DNA, the CDR3 is TGCAGTGCTTTGGGCAGGGTGGGAGAGCAGTACTTC.

This clonotype was detected ten times or more. This rearrangement joins TRBV5-1 to TRBJ2-1, with a weak D call TRBD2 (5 bases). CDR3 length: 14 amino acids. With 2 bases removed from V and 0 bases from J, the gap between germline ends came to 6 bases. Germline assignment: CDR1 SGHRS and CDR2 YFSETQ. The CDR3 region is CASSFTSSYNEQFF. The CDR3, as DNA: TGCGCCAGCAGCTTCACTAGCTCCTACAATGAGCAGTTCTTC.

This chain uses TRBV27 with TRBJ2-7; D is unresolved. There are 14 residues in the CDR3. Trimming pared 2 bases from V and 7 bases from J, leaving 15 bases between. Germline loops: CDR1 MNHEY, CDR2 SMNVEV (reference sequence). The CDR3 region is CASSLLVGRGEQYF. The CDR3 DNA sequence: TGTGCCAGCAGTTTACTCGTAGGGCGTGGAGAGCAGTACTTC.

The J gene is TRBJ2-5, the V gene TRBV20-1, with a weak D call TRBD2 (6 bases). The CDR3 consists of 15 residues. Germline loops: CDR1 DFQATT, CDR2 SNEGSKA (reference sequence). V shed 5 bases and J shed 7 bases, with 23 bases lying between them. The CDR3 loop is CSALTSSALHTTQYF. The CDR3 DNA follows: TGCAGTGCTTTAACCTCTAGCGCCCTCCATACGACCCAGTACTTC.

In this sample, this clonotype turned up a few times. The chain links TRBV10-3 to TRBJ1-2, with D possibly matching TRBD1 (6 bases). Germline lookup yields CDR1 ENHRY and CDR2 SYGVKD. The CDR3 has 11 amino acids. V gave up 4 bases and J gave up 8 bases, with 8 bases separating them. DNA for the CDR3: TGTGCCATCAGTGCAGGGGCAGGCTACACCTTC. Translated: CAISAGAGYTF.

The chain couples TRBV29-1 to TRBJ2-3; D not resolved. This CDR3 contains 13 residues. Trimming shortened V by 4 bases and J by 1 base, and 9 bases separated the two germline ends. CDR1 SQVTM and CDR2 ANQGSEA come from the germline V gene. The CDR3 protein is CSVVGFGTDTQYF. The CDR3 DNA sequence: TGCAGCGTTGTTGGCTTCGGCACAGATACGCAGTATTTT.

This clonotype came up a few times. The chain has TRBV6-4 and TRBJ1-2, with D uncertain. With 1 base removed from V and 8 bases from J, the gap between germline ends came to 8 bases. Germline V gives CDR1 MRHNA, CDR2 SNTAGT. This CDR3 contains 12 residues. CDR3 nucleotide sequence: TGTGCCAGCAGTGACTGGACGGGAGGCTACACCTTC. Translation: CASSDWTGGYTF.

The chain links TRBV3-1 to TRBJ2-1; TRBD2 matches 7 bases. J lost 14 bases, V lost 1 base, and 11 bases had no gene match. The length of the CDR3 is 14 residues. Germline loops: CDR1 LGHDT, CDR2 YNNKEL (reference sequence). In DNA, the CDR3 is TGTGCCAGCAGCCAAGGGCGGGGGTCCCGGGGGAAGTTCTTC. It yields the protein CASSQGRGSRGKFF.

This clonotype was found a few times. This chain connects TRBV27 to TRBJ2-7, with D perhaps TRBD1 (6 bases). There are 18 residues in the CDR3. The V and J ends lost 5 bases and 0 bases respectively, with 23 bases between them. The germline CDR1 and CDR2 sequences are MNHEY and SMNVEV (reference sequence). In DNA, the CDR3 is TGTGCCAGCAGTCAGGACAGTGCGGACCCGTCTTACTCCTACGAGCAGTACTTC. As protein: CASSQDSADPSYSYEQYF.

The rearrangement joins TRBV12-3 or TRBV12-4 to TRBJ2-1; D is perhaps TRBD2 (6 bases). The CDR3 has 17 amino acids. Trimming shortened V by 3 bases and J by 0 bases, and 15 bases separated the two germline ends. CDR3 coding DNA: TGTGCCAGCAGTTTTTCGGGACTCCGTGCCTCCTACAATGAGCAGTTCTTC. Amino acid sequence: CASSFSGLRASYNEQFF.

This clonotype showed up just a few times. The V call is TRBV7-2, the J call TRBJ2-7; maybe TRBD1 (6 bases). Germline V gene data show CDR1 as SGHTA and CDR2 as FQGNSA. The ends were cut back, 4 bases at V and 2 bases at J, with 12 bases in the middle. This CDR3 has 14 residues. Written as DNA, the CDR3 is TGTGCCAGCAGCTCCAGACAGGTAGCCTACGAGCAGTACTTC. Protein sequence: CASSSRQVAYEQYF.

This clonotype showed up just once. The chain couples TRBV24-1 to TRBJ2-2; 7 bases are shared with TRBD1. This CDR3 is built from 15 residues. The germline V gene encodes CDR1 KGHDR and CDR2 SFDVKD. V shed 3 bases, J shed 7 bases, and the junction held 7 bases outside the gene matches. For the CDR3, the DNA is TGTGCCACCAGTGATGCAAGGACAGGCCACGGGGAGCTGTTTTTT. It specifies CATSDARTGHGELFF.

J is TRBJ2-3 and V is TRBV7-2; no clear D gene. Trimming stripped 3 bases from V and 6 bases from J, with 13 bases between. The V gene's germline CDR1 is SGHTA and CDR2 FQGNSA. The CDR3 contains 14 residues. In nucleotides, the CDR3 is TGTGCCAGCAGCTTTTTCGACCACGCGGATACGCAGTATTTT. This encodes CASSFFDHADTQYF.